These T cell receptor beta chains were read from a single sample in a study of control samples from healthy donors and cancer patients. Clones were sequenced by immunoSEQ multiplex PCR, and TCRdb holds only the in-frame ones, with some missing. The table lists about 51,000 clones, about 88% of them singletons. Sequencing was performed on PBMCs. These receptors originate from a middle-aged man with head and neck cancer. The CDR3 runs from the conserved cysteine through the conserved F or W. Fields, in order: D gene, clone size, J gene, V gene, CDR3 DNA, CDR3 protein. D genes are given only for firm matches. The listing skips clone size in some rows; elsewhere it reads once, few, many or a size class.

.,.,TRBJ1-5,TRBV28,TGTGCCAGTCTCCCTTTAGGTCATCAGCCCCAGCATTTT,CASLPLGHQPQHF
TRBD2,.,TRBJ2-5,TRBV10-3,TGTGCCATCAGTGAGGGCTTACTAGCGGCAGAAGAGACCCAGTACTTC,CAISEGLLAAEETQYF
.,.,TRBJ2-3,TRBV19,TGTGCCAGTAGTATGAGGGGTGTGGGCACAGATACGCAGTATTTT,CASSMRGVGTDTQYF
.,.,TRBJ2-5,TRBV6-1,TGTGCCAGCAGTGAAATATTGGGAGGGGGAGGGCAAGAGACCCAGTACTTC,CASSEILGGGGQETQYF
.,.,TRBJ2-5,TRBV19,TGTGCCAGAACTAAAGAGACCCAGTACTTC,CARTKETQYF
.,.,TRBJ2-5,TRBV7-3,TGTGCCAGCAGCTCGGGGGAGGTGGAGACCCAGTACTTC,CASSSGEVETQYF
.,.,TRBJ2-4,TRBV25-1,TGTGCCAGCAGTGAATCCCGGCAGAATCAGGCCAAAAACATTCAGTACTTC,CASSESRQNQAKNIQYF
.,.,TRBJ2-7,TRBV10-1,TGCGCCAGCAGTGGACCGACAGTAGGGGAGCAGTACTTC,CASSGPTVGEQYF
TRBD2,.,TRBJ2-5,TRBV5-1,TGCGCCAGCAGCTTGGCGGGACTAGCGGGGGGGCGTCTTGAGACCCAGTACTTC,CASSLAGLAGGRLETQYF
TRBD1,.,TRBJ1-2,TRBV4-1,TGCGCCAGCAGCCAACTGACAGGGGACTATGGCTACACCTTC,CASSQLTGDYGYTF
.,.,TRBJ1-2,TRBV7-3,TGTGCCAGCAGAGAGGGTAGGACGGTCTATGGCTACACCTTC,CASREGRTVYGYTF
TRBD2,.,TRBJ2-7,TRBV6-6,TGTGCCAGCAGTTACGGCGGGACTAGCACGTACGAGCAGTACTTC,CASSYGGTSTYEQYF
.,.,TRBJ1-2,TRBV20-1,TGCAGTACTTCCGTCGGGTATGGCTACACCTTC,CSTSVGYGYTF
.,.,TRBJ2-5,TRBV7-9,TGTGCCAGCAGCTCTCAAGAGACCCAGTACTTC,CASSSQETQYF
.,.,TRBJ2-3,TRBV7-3,TGTGCCAGCAGCTTAAACCCAGGCTACACAGATACGCAGTATTTT,CASSLNPGYTDTQYF
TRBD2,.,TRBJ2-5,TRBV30,TGTGCCCGGGGGGGCTTCGTGGAGACCCAGTACTTC,CARGGFVETQYF
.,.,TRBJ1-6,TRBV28,TGTGCCAGCAGCCGGACACTCCAGAGCTCCTATAATTCACCCCTCCACTTT,CASSRTLQSSYNSPLHF
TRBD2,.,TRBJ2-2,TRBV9,TGTGCCAGCAGCGTGGGAGCGGGGATGAACACCGGGGAGCTGTTTTTT,CASSVGAGMNTGELFF
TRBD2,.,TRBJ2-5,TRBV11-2,TGTGCCAGCAGCTCGCGCCTGCGGGGGTTCCAAGAGACCCAGTACTTC,CASSSRLRGFQETQYF
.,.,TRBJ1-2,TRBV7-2,TGTGCCAGCAGCTTAGGGCAGAACTATGGCTACACCTTC,CASSLGQNYGYTF
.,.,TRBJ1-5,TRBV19,TGTGCCAGTAGTATGAGTTCGCGTCAGCCCCAGCATTTT,CASSMSSRQPQHF
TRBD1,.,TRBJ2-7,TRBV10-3,TGTGCCATCAGTGACACAGGACAGGGGGACCACGAGCAGTACTTC,CAISDTGQGDHEQYF
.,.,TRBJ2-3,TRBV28,TGTGCCAGCAGCTCCCAAAGTTGGAGGGTGGGTGCAGATACGCAGTATTTT,CASSSQSWRVGADTQYF
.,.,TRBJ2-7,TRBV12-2,TGTGCAAGTCGCTCGATTGCTAGCGGTTCCTACGAGCAGTACTTC,CASRSIASGSYEQYF
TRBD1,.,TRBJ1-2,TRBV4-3,TGCGCCAGCAGCCAAGATACGACAGGGGGCAATGGCTACACCTTC,CASSQDTTGGNGYTF
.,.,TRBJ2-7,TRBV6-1,TGTGCCAGCAGTTTGGAGGGCCACTACGAGCAGTACTTC,CASSLEGHYEQYF
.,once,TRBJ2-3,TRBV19,TGTGCCAGTAGTATTGCTAGTCCCGCAGATACGCAGTATTTT,CASSIASPADTQYF
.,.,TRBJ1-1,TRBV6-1,TGTGCCAGCAGTGAACCTCCACGGATCCTGAACACTGAAGCTTTCTTT,CASSEPPRILNTEAFF
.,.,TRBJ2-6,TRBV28,TGTGCCAGCGGTCAGTATAGGCCTGGGGCCAACGTCCTGACTTTC,CASGQYRPGANVLTF
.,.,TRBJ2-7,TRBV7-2,TGTGCCAGCAGATTACCACCGGGCCACGAGCAGTACTTC,CASRLPPGHEQYF
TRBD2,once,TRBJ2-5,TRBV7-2,TGTGCCAGCAGCTTAGGGACTAGCGGGGTGAACGGGGAGACCCAGTACTTC,CASSLGTSGVNGETQYF
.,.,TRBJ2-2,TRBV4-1,TGCGCCAGCAGCCAAGGGGAGGCCGGGGAGCTGTTTTTT,CASSQGEAGELFF
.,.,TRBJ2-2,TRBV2,TGTGCCAGCAGTCAGAGACAGGTTCGCGTCACCGGGGAGCTGTTTTTT,CASSQRQVRVTGELFF
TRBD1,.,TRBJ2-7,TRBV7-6,TGTGCCAGCAGCTTAGCAACAGGGGAAACCTACGAGCAGTACTTC,CASSLATGETYEQYF
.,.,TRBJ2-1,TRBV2,TGTGCCAGCAGAAGAGTAGACGGGATCCCATTGGAGCAGTTCTTC,CASRRVDGIPLEQFF
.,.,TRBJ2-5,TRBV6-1,TGTGCCAGCAGTGAAGAACTGGGGGGTGGGAGTAGAGAGACCCAGTACTTC,CASSEELGGGSRETQYF
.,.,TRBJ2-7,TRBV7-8,TGTGCCAGCAGCGTGGGCCTAGCCTCGGGCGAGCAGTACTTC,CASSVGLASGEQYF